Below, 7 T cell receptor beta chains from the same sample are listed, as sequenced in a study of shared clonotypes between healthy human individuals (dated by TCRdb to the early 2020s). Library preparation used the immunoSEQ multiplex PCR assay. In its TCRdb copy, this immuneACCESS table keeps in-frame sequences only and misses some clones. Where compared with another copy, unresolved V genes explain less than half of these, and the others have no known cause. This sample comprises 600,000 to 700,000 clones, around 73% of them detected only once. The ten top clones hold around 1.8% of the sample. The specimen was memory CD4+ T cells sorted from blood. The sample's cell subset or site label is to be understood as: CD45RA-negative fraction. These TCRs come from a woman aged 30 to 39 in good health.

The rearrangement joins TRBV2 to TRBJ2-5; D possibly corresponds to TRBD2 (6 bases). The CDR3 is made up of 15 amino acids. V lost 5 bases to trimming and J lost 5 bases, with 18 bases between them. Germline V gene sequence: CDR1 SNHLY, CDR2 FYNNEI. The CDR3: CASSSRDLKGETQYF. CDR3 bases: TGTGCCAGCAGTAGCCGGGACTTAAAGGGGGAGACCCAGTACTTC.

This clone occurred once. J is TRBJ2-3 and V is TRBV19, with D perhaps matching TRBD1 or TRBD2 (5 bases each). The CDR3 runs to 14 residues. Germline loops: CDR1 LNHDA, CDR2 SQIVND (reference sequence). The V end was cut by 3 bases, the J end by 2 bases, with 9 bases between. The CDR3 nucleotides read TGTGCCAGTAGTATGGGACGAACCACAGATACGCAGTATTTT. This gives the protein CASSMGRTTDTQYF.

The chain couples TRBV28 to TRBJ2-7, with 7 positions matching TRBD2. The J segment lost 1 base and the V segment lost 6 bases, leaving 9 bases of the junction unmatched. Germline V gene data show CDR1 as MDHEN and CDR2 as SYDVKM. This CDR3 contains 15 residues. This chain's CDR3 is CASSPWGEGSYEQYF. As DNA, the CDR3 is TGTGCCAGCAGCCCATGGGGGGAGGGGTCCTACGAGCAGTACTTC.

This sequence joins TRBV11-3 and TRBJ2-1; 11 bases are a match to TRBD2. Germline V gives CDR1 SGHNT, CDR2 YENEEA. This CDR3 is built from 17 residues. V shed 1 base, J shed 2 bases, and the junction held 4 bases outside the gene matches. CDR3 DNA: TGTGCCAGCAGCTTAGGGCTAGCGGGGGGAACCTACAATGAGCAGTTCTTC. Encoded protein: CASSLGLAGGTYNEQFF.

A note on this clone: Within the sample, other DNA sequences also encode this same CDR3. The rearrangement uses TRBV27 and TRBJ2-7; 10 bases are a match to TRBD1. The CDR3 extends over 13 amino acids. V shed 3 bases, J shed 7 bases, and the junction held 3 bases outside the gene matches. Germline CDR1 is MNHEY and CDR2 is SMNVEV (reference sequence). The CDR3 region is CASSFRDRGEQYF. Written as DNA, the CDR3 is TGTGCCAGCAGTTTCCGGGACAGGGGTGAGCAGTACTTC.

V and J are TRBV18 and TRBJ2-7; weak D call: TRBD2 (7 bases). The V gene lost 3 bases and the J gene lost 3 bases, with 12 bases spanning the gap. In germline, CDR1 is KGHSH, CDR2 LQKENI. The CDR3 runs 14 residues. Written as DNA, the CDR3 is TGTGCCAGCTCACCGGGGGGGCTCAACTACGAGCAGTACTTC. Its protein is CASSPGGLNYEQYF.

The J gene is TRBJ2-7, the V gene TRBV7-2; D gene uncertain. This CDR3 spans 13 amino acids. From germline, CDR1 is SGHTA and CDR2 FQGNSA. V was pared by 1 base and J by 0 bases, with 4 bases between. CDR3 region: CASSLVASYEQYF. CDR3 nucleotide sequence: TGTGCCAGCAGCTTAGTGGCCTCCTACGAGCAGTACTTC.